This TCR beta chain was obtained from a study of blood T cell repertoires in COVID-19. The CDR3 is made up of 17 amino acids. Germline V CDR1 and CDR2: WSHSY, SAAADI. The junction had 8 bases not matched to a gene; V was cut back by 3 bases and J by 3 bases. The table came from immunoSEQ multiplex PCR; TCRdb's copy has only in-frame clones and leaves some out. Found here are fewer than 350,000 clones, 70% to 90% of them singletons; the top ten hold about 12%. The clonotype originates from a woman under 40 with COVID-19, enrolled during active disease. The chain recombines TRBV10-2 with TRBJ2-1; 10 bases are a match to TRBD2. The material sequenced was peripheral blood. This CDR3 is CASSEGVAGGFYNEQFF. The CDR3 DNA reads as TGCGCCAGCAGTGAAGGGGTAGCGGGGGGTTTCTACAATGAGCAGTTCTTC.